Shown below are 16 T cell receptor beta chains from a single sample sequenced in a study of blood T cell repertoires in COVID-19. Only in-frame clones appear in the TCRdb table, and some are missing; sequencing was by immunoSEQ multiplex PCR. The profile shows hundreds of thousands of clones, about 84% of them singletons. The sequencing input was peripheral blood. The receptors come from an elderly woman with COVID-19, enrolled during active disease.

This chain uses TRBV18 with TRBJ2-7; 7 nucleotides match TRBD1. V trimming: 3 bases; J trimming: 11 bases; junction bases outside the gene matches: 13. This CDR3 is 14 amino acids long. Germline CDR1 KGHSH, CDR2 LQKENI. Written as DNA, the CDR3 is TGTGCCAGCTCACCGCTGCAACTACAGGGGTTGAAGTACGTC. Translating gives CASSPLQLQGLKYV.

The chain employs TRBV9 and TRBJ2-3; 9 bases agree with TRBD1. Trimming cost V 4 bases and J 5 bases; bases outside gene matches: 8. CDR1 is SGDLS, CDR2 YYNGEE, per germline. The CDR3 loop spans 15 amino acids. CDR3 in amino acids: CASSTHWDREDTQYF. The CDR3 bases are TGTGCCAGCAGCACACATTGGGACAGGGAAGATACGCAGTATTTT.

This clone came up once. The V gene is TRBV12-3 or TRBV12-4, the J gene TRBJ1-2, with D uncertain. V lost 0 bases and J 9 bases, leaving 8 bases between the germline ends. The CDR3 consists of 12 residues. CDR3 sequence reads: CASSLARGSYTF. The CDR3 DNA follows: TGTGCCAGCAGTTTAGCGCGAGGAAGCTACACCTTC.

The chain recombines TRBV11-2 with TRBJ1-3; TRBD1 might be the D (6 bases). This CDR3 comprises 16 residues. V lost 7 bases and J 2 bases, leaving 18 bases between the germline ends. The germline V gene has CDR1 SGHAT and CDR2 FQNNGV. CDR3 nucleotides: TGTGCCAGCACCCCATTAGGGGGGGCGGCTGGAAACACCATATATTTT. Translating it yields CASTPLGGAAGNTIYF.

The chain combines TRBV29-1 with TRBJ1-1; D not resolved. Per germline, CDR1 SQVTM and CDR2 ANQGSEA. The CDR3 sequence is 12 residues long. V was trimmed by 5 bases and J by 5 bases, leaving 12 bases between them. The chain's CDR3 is CSVSVIETEAFF. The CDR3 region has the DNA TGCAGCGTTAGCGTGATCGAAACTGAAGCTTTCTTT.

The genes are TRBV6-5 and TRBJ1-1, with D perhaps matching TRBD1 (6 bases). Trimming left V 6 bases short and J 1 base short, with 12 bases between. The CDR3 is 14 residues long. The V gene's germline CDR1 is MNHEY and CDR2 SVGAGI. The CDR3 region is CASRMTGENTEAFF. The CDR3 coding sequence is TGTGCCAGCAGGATGACAGGAGAGAACACTGAAGCTTTCTTT.

CDR3: CASSSGDYGYTF. DNA for the CDR3: TGTGCCAGCAGTTCCGGGGACTATGGCTACACCTTC. The gene calls are TRBV28 and TRBJ1-2; no clear D. With 4 bases removed from V and 3 bases from J, the gap between germline ends came to 6 bases. CDR1 and CDR2 (germline): MDHEN, SYDVKM. The CDR3 is 12 residues long.

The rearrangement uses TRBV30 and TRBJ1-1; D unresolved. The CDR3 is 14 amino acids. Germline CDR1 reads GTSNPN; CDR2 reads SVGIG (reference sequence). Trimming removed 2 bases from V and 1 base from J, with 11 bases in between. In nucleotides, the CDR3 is TGTGCCTGGAGTAGAGGGCGGGGGAACACTGAAGCTTTCTTT. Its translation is CAWSRGRGNTEAFF.

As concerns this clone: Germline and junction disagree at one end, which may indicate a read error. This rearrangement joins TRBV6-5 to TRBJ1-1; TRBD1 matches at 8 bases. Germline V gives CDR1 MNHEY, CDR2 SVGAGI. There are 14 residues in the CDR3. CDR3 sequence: CASTYRGMNTEAFF. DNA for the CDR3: TGTGCCAGCACTTACAGGGGGATGAACACTGAAGCTTTCTTT.

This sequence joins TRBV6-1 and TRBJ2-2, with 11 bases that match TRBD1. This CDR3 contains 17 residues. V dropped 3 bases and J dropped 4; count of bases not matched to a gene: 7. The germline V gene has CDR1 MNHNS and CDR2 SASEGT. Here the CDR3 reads CASSEGWTGGSTGELFF. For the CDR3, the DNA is TGTGCCAGCAGTGAGGGATGGACAGGGGGCTCCACCGGGGAGCTGTTTTTT.

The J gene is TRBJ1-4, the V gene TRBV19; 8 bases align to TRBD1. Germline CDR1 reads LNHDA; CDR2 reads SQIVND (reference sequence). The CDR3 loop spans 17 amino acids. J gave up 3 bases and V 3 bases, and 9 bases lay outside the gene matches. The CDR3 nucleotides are TGTGCCAGTAGTATCCCCGCTGGACAGGGCCCTAATGAAAAACTGTTTTTT. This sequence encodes CASSIPAGQGPNEKLFF.

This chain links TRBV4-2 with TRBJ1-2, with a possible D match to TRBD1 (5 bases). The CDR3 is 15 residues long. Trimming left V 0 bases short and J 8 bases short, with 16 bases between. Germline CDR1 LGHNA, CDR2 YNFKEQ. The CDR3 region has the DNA TGTGCCAGCAGCCAAGACAGCAGGACATCCCTGGGCTACACCTTC. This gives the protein CASSQDSRTSLGYTF.

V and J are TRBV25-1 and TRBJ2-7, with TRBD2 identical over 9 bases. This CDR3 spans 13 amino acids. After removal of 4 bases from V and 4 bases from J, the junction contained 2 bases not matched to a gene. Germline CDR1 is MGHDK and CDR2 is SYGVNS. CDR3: CASSGAGGYEQYF. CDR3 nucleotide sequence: TGTGCCAGCAGTGGAGCGGGGGGATACGAGCAGTACTTC.

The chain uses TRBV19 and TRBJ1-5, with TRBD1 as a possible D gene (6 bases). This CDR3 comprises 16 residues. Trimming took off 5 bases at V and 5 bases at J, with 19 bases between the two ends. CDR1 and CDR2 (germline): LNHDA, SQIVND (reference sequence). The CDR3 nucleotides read TGTGCCAGTAGTGACCTGGGAGTGGGGGCTGATCAGCCCCAGCATTTT. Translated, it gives CASSDLGVGADQPQHF. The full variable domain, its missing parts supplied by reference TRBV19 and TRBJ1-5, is DGGITQSPKYLFRKEGQNVTLSCEQNLNHDAMYWYRQDPGQGLRLIYYSQIVNDFQKGDIAEGYSVSREKKESFPLTVTSAQKNPTAFYLCASSDLGVGADQPQHFGDGTRLSIL.

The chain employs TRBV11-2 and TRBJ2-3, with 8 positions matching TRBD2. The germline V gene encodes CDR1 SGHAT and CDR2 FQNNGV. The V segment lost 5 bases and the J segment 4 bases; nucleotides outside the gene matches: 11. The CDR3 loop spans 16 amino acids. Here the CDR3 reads CASSLQSGGGADTQYF. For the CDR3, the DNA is TGTGCCAGCAGCCTCCAGTCGGGGGGGGGCGCAGATACGCAGTATTTT.

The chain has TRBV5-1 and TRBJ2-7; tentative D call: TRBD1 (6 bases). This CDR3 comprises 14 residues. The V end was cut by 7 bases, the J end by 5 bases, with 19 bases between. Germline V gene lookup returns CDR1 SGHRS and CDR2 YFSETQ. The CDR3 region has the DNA TGCGCCAGCCGTCAGGGGAGTGCGTCCCACGAGCAGTACGTC. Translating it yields CASRQGSASHEQYV.